The next 26 T cell receptor beta chains were all read from a single sample in a study of identical twins. TCRdb recomputed calls from the 5' RACE reads with MiXCR, one row per CDR3 protein. The sample records 450,000 to 500,000 distinct CDR3 sequences, over 11% being singletons. This sample was shared with a second study, whose subject was yellow fever vaccine responses in identical twins.

The sample comprised CD4+ T cells sorted from blood. The receptors here all came from a woman between 18 and 30 years old in good health.

This chain joins TRBV4-2 and TRBJ2-2; a weak D match, TRBD2 (7 bases). The V gene lost 0 bases and the J gene lost 4 bases, with 15 bases spanning the gap. The germline V gene encodes CDR1 LGHNA and CDR2 YNFKEQ. The CDR3 runs 17 residues. The CDR3 loop is CASSQEWARGRTGELFF. The DNA of the CDR3 is TGTGCCAGCAGCCAAGAGTGGGCGCGGGGGCGCACCGGGGAGCTGTTTTTT.

This chain joins TRBV24-1 and TRBJ1-5, with D possibly TRBD1 on 5 matching bases. The V gene lost 3 bases and the J gene lost 2 bases, with 16 bases spanning the gap. The germline V gene encodes CDR1 KGHDR and CDR2 SFDVKD. This CDR3 region has 17 residues. The CDR3 DNA reads TGTGCCACCAGTGATGAGGGACTAGGGAGTGGCAATCAGCCCCAGCATTTT. Its protein product is CATSDEGLGSGNQPQHF.

The chain joins TRBV20-1 to TRBJ2-3; 10 positions agree with TRBD2. Looked up from germline, CDR1 is DFQATT and CDR2 is SNEGSKA (reference sequence). This CDR3 region has 16 residues. Trimming removed 3 bases from V and 3 bases from J; junction bases left unmatched: 9. Here the CDR3 reads CSASDPLAGVTDTQYF. Here the CDR3 DNA reads TGCAGTGCTAGTGACCCCCTAGCGGGGGTGACAGATACGCAGTATTTT.

The sample holds one count of this clonotype. J is TRBJ2-3 and V is TRBV28; TRBD1 matches 7 bases. Looked up from germline, CDR1 is MDHEN and CDR2 is SYDVKM. Unmatched junction bases numbered 8, after V lost 6 bases and J lost 2 bases. The CDR3 covers 15 residues. CDR3: CASSAADRATDTQYF. The CDR3 coding sequence is TGTGCCAGCAGCGCCGCCGACAGGGCCACAGATACGCAGTATTTT.

This clonotype was counted a few times. This sequence joins TRBV5-1 and TRBJ2-7, with D perhaps TRBD1 (6 bases). Between the trimmed V and J ends, which lost 3 bases and 2 bases, there was a span of 9 bases. CDR1 is SGHRS, CDR2 YFSETQ, per germline. The CDR3 totals 13 residues. Here the CDR3 reads CASSSRDTYEQYF. The CDR3 bases are TGCGCCAGCAGCTCGAGGGACACCTACGAGCAGTACTTC.

The chain couples TRBV5-1 to TRBJ2-5; 10 bases align to TRBD1. Germline V gives CDR1 SGHRS, CDR2 YFSETQ. The V segment lost 4 bases and the J segment 4 bases; nucleotides outside the gene matches: 7. The CDR3 loop spans 15 amino acids. The CDR3 is CASSKWTGGGETQYF. The CDR3 DNA follows: TGCGCCAGCAGCAAGTGGACAGGGGGAGGAGAGACCCAGTACTTC.

The table lists this clonotype with a few counts. In DNA, the CDR3 is TGTGCCAGCAGCCCCAGGGACATCGGATCGGGTGAGCAGTTCTTC. Encoded protein: CASSPRDIGSGEQFF. The chain recombines TRBV9 with TRBJ2-1; perhaps TRBD1 as D (6 bases). Trimming took off 4 bases at V and 9 bases at J, with 20 bases between the two ends. The CDR3 totals 15 residues. Germline CDR1 reads SGDLS; CDR2 reads YYNGEE.

This clonotype was counted a few times. CDR3 sequence (DNA): TGTGCCAGCAGGGGACAGGGCTATGAGCAGTTCTTC. Its translation is CASRGQGYEQFF. This sequence joins TRBV14 and TRBJ2-1; TRBD1 agrees at 9 bases. The CDR3 covers 12 residues. Unmatched junction bases numbered 2, after V lost 6 bases and J lost 8 bases. CDR1 is SGHDN, CDR2 FVKESK, per germline.

A few counts support this clonotype. The chain has TRBV24-1 and TRBJ2-2; 9 positions match TRBD1. The CDR3 is made up of 16 amino acids. Germline V CDR1 and CDR2: KGHDR, SFDVKD. The V segment lost 5 bases and the J segment 5 bases; nucleotides outside the gene matches: 8. For the CDR3, the DNA is TGTGCCACCAGTGCCCGGGACAGGGCAGGAACCGGGGAGCTGTTTTTT. Translated, it gives CATSARDRAGTGELFF.

This rearrangement joins TRBV4-1 to TRBJ2-7; the D is unclear. CDR1 and CDR2 from the germline V gene are MGHRA and YSYEKL. V dropped 2 bases and J dropped 0 bases, with 17 bases sitting between them. This CDR3 contains 17 residues. Written as DNA, the CDR3 is TGCGCCAGCAGCCAAACCGTCGGTCAGAAGACCTCCTACGAGCAGTACTTC. Protein sequence: CASSQTVGQKTSYEQYF.

This clonotype was counted only a few times. The rearrangement joins TRBV7-2 to TRBJ1-4, with D perhaps matching TRBD1 (5 bases). V shed 5 bases and J shed 4 bases, with 11 bases lying between them. There are 14 residues in the CDR3. In germline, CDR1 is SGHTA, CDR2 FQGNSA. CDR3 bases: TGTGCCAGCAGCCGCCCGACAGTTAATGAAAAACTGTTTTTT. Its translation: CASSRPTVNEKLFF.

This clonotype was seen more than once but under ten times. The gene calls are TRBV10-3 and TRBJ1-5; no firm D call. Germline CDR1 ENHRY, CDR2 SYGVKD. V dropped 5 bases and J dropped 3 bases, with 8 bases sitting between them. The CDR3 runs to 13 residues. This chain's CDR3 is CAISIVVNQPQHF. The CDR3 DNA follows: TGTGCCATCAGTATAGTGGTCAATCAGCCCCAGCATTTT.

This clonotype came up many times. The chain recombines TRBV24-1 with TRBJ1-1, with 7 bases lining up with TRBD1. The length of the CDR3 is 13 residues. The ends lost 6 bases at V and 4 bases at J; junction bases unmatched: 4. The germline CDR1 and CDR2 sequences are KGHDR and SFDVKD. DNA of the CDR3: TGTGCCACCAGTTTACAGGGGACCACTGAAGCTTTCTTT. This translates into CATSLQGTTEAFF.

This clonotype turned up a few times. The chain couples TRBV7-2 to TRBJ2-1, with D unclear. This CDR3 comprises 15 residues. V lost 4 bases, J lost 0 bases, and 10 bases lay in between. Germline assignment: CDR1 SGHTA and CDR2 FQGNSA. This chain's CDR3 is CASSSRPSSYNEQFF. The CDR3 DNA sequence: TGTGCCAGCAGCTCCCGGCCCAGCTCCTACAATGAGCAGTTCTTC.

The chain couples TRBV5-1 to TRBJ2-2; maybe TRBD1 (5 bases). V was pared by 4 bases and J by 0 bases, with 13 bases between. The CDR3 runs to 16 residues. In germline, CDR1 is SGHRS, CDR2 YFSETQ. In nucleotides, the CDR3 is TGCGCCAGCAGCCCCGCCGGACAAACGAACACCGGGGAGCTGTTTTTT. Translating it yields CASSPAGQTNTGELFF.

This clonotype has ten or more counts. The V gene is TRBV29-1, the J gene TRBJ2-3, with D perhaps given as TRBD1 or TRBD2 (6 bases each). The CDR3 is 14 amino acids. V was shortened by 6 bases and J by 4 bases, with 17 bases between the two germline ends. Germline loops: CDR1 SQVTM, CDR2 ANQGSEA. The CDR3 region has the DNA TGCAGCGTGAGAGAACAGGGACTCGCAGATACGCAGTATTTT. Its protein is CSVREQGLADTQYF.

In this sample, this clonotype turned up a few times. The rearrangement uses TRBV12-3 or TRBV12-4 and TRBJ1-2, with TRBD1 identical over 7 bases. J lost 4 bases, V lost 6 bases, and 11 bases had no gene match. The CDR3 totals 15 residues. CDR3 in DNA: TGTGCCAGCAGCAAACGAACAGGGGTAGTCTATGGCTACACCTTC. Protein product: CASSKRTGVVYGYTF.

This clonotype was recorded once. V is TRBV21-1 and J is TRBJ2-5; the D call of TRBD1 is as the table states it, not checked on the DNA. TRBV21-1 is a known pseudogene. The CDR3 covers 14 residues. Here the CDR3 reads CASRNRGLGETQYF. CDR3 nucleotides: TGTGCCAGCAGAAACAGGGGGTTGGGAGAGACCCAGTACTTC.

This clonotype was recorded many times. This chain links TRBV19 with TRBJ2-1; TRBD1 aligns across 7 bases. Germline CDR1 is LNHDA and CDR2 is SQIVND (reference sequence). Germline trimming cut 5 bases from V and 12 bases from J; bases unmatched to any gene: 19. The CDR3 spans 16 residues. CDR3 protein: CASSQLSGTAGIGQFF. CDR3 DNA: TGTGCCAGTAGTCAACTCTCCGGGACAGCCGGAATTGGGCAGTTCTTC.

This clonotype appeared many times. This chain connects TRBV20-1 to TRBJ2-3, with 9 bases aligning to TRBD1. CDR1 and CDR2 from the germline V gene are DFQATT and SNEGSKA (reference sequence). CDR3 length equals 14 residues. J was trimmed by 4 bases and V by 6 bases; bases with no gene match: 8. The CDR3 loop is CSAAGQGFSDTQYF. CDR3 coding DNA: TGCAGTGCGGCGGGACAGGGATTCTCAGATACGCAGTATTTT.

This clonotype was observed many times. Germline is not matched at one junction end, which may reflect a read error. V is TRBV5-1 and J is TRBJ2-5; tentative D call: TRBD1 (5 bases). The CDR3 runs to 12 residues. Germline CDR1 and CDR2: SGHRS and YFSETQ. CDR3 nucleotides: TGTGCCAGCAGTTTAGGGGAAGAGACCCAGTACTTC. Translating it yields CASSLGEETQYF.

CDR3 nucleotides: TGCAGTCCCCCCCGGGCAGGGAACTATGGCTACACCTTC. This translates into CSPPRAGNYGYTF. This chain joins TRBV20-1 and TRBJ1-2; possible D gene TRBD1, 5 bases. Germline V gene sequence: CDR1 DFQATT, CDR2 SNEGSKA (reference sequence). This CDR3 comprises 13 residues. V was trimmed by 8 bases and J by 2 bases, leaving 15 bases between them.

Ten or more counts support this clonotype. This CDR3 is CASSYRPSRPEQYF. The CDR3 bases are TGTGCCAGCAGTTATCGTCCCTCGAGACCTGAGCAGTACTTC. V and J are TRBV6-2 or TRBV6-3 and TRBJ2-7; no clear D. Trimming removed 3 bases from V and 7 bases from J, with 16 bases in between. Germline values: CDR1 MNHEY, CDR2 SVGEGT. This CDR3 is 14 amino acids long.

This clonotype was picked up a small number of times. At one end, the junction sequence differs from germline, possibly due to a read error. The J gene is TRBJ2-3, the V gene TRBV7-7; no clear D. CDR3 length equals 14 residues. The germline V gene has CDR1 SSHAT and CDR2 FNYEAQ (reference sequence). The CDR3 loop is CASSQNPGTDTQYF. The CDR3 DNA is TGTGCTAGCAGTCAAAACCCGGGTACAGATACGCAGTATTTT.

This clonotype came up a few times. V and J are TRBV6-1 and TRBJ1-1; 10 bases map to TRBD1. The CDR3 sequence is 13 residues long. J gave up 6 bases and V 6 bases, and 4 bases lay outside the gene matches. Germline V lookup: CDR1 MNHNS, CDR2 SASEGT. CDR3 nucleotide sequence: TGTGCCAGCAGACAAGGACAGGGGGCTGAAGCTTTCTTT. Protein sequence: CASRQGQGAEAFF.

This clonotype was seen many times. The CDR3 reads CASSGGTASYNEQFF. The CDR3 DNA reads as TGCGCCAGCAGCGGAGGGACGGCCTCCTACAATGAGCAGTTCTTC. The genes are TRBV5-1 and TRBJ2-1, with D perhaps matching TRBD2 (6 bases). Germline CDR1 reads SGHRS; CDR2 reads YFSETQ. The germline V and J ends were trimmed by 4 bases and 0 bases, with 11 bases remaining between them. This CDR3 comprises 15 residues.